The T cell receptor (beta chain) under discussion was sequenced for a study of T cell responses to AZD1222 COVID-19 vaccine. The study, taken as a whole, reports: Scientists sampled the repertoires only once the peak T cell response had passed. Breadth and depth of Spike-specific TCRs rose after two AZD1222 doses. Across the whole spike, CD4 TCRs peaked at regions 160-218 and 743-854. Targeting of unmutated variant regions was reportedly seen in nearly half of spike-specific TCRs.

Points on this clone: Its antigen is still unknown.

The assay was immunoSEQ multiplex PCR, and TCRdb's table has in-frame clones only and misses some. The sample has fewer than 45,000 clones; around 80% are singletons. The CDR3 contains 13 residues. Per germline, CDR1 MNHEY and CDR2 SVGEGT. The V gene end was trimmed by 6 bases and the J gene end by 5 bases; junction bases not matched to a gene: 4. The rearrangement uses TRBV6-2 or TRBV6-3 and TRBJ1-5; 7 nucleotides agree with TRBD1. The input for sequencing was peripheral blood, taken on day 0 of AZD1222 vaccination. This TCR was sampled from an adult in good health. The CDR3 sequence: CASSPRGDQPQHF. CDR3 DNA: TGTGCCAGCAGCCCCAGGGGGGATCAGCCCCAGCATTTT.